This T cell receptor (beta chain) was identified during a study of cytomegalovirus exposure and HLA in healthy donors. This CDR3 has 15 residues. Trimming took off 2 bases at V and 2 bases at J, with 10 bases between the two ends. Germline values: CDR1 SNHLY, CDR2 FYNNEI. Use of 60 Vbeta and 13 Jbeta primers characterized the PCR. TCRdb's table, derived via immunoSEQ multiplex PCR, lists solely in-frame clones and lacks some. The sample carries about 31,000 clones, around nine tenths recorded once. This sequence joins TRBV2 and TRBJ1-3; perhaps TRBD1 as D (6 bases). The sequence was collected from a boy aged 10-17 years in good health and CMV-seronegative. Sequencing was carried out using PBMCs. In nucleotides, the CDR3 is TGTGCCAGCAGTGAACAACAGGGTCCTGGAAACACCATATATTTT. Its protein product is CASSEQQGPGNTIYF.